A selection of T cell receptor beta chains follows, all from one sample in a study of long-term antiretroviral therapy in people with HIV. The table came from immunoSEQ multiplex PCR; TCRdb's copy has only in-frame clones and leaves some out. The sample has 25,000 to 35,000 clones, around 84% seen once. The input for sequencing was unsorted PBMCs, taken 0.8 years after starting antiretroviral therapy. Receptor source: a woman aged 25 to 39 with HIV. Each CDR3 is given without its conserved first and last residue.

cdr3_length	v_call	j_call	cdr3_aa
15	TRBV5-1	TRBJ2-7	ASSLEAGQGGSYEQY
13	TRBV10-2	TRBJ2-6	ASSPGEAGANVLT
15	TRBV14	TRBJ2-3	ASSQREYVISTDTQY
12	TRBV9	TRBJ1-2	ASSGGTLGRSYT
14	TRBV6-6	TRBJ1-1	ASSYTGGAGGTEAF
15	TRBV5-1	TRBJ1-1	ASSLAGMGQGHTEAF
11	TRBV2	TRBJ2-7	ASTNDRVHEQY
13	TRBV5-1	TRBJ2-1	ATAGGGAGYNEQF
9	TRBV30	TRBJ2-3	AWSGGGTQY
13	TRBV5-1	TRBJ1-2	ASSLALGQIYGYT
14	TRBV7-9	TRBJ2-3	ASSVQGAGSADTQY
10	TRBV30	TRBJ1-1	AWRAPLGGAF
10	TRBV5-4	TRBJ1-2	ASSLTGGGYT
13	TRBV28	TRBJ2-1	ASSFGTGSMNEQF
11	TRBV5-6	TRBJ2-1	ASSYRGYNEQF